The 8 T cell receptor beta chains listed next were all sequenced from one sample in a study of PD-L1 blockade in urothelial cancer (dated by TCRdb to about 2017). The time point label corresponds to: peripheral blood 6 weeks after treatment start. Library creation used the immunoSEQ multiplex PCR assay. The clones in this table, taken by TCRdb from immuneACCESS, are in-frame only. Not every clone is retained; where verified, under half of the shortfall comes from an unresolved V gene, and the cause of the rest is unknown. Within this sample are roughly 30,000 clones, with about 89% of them counted one time only. The ten biggest clones cover about 7.6% of the sample. This specimen was PBMCs, taken around atezolizumab (anti-PD-L1) treatment. These receptors came from a man at least 80 years old with urothelial cancer.

The gene calls are TRBV7-9 and TRBJ1-2, with no clear D. From germline, CDR1 is SEHNR and CDR2 FQNEAQ (reference sequence). The V gene lost 7 bases and the J gene lost 5 bases, with 11 bases spanning the gap. The CDR3 loop spans 12 amino acids. This CDR3 is CASTIALYGYTF. CDR3 bases: TGTGCCAGCACCATAGCTCTTTATGGCTACACCTTC.

The sample holds one count of this clone. This chain connects TRBV2 to TRBJ1-5; TRBD1 is a possible D gene (5 bases). CDR3 length: 13 amino acids. V was pared by 4 bases and J by 7 bases, with 11 bases between. Germline V gives CDR1 SNHLY, CDR2 FYNNEI. CDR3 in amino acids: CASSARGVQPQHF. The CDR3 DNA follows: TGTGCCAGCAGTGCGCGGGGGGTCCAGCCCCAGCATTTT.

V is TRBV19 and J is TRBJ1-5; 8 positions match TRBD1. CDR3 length: 13 amino acids. Germline CDR1 and CDR2: LNHDA and SQIVND (reference sequence). V shed 5 bases and J 6 bases; nucleotides not matched to a gene: 3. CDR3 coding DNA: TGTGCCAGTAGTCCGGACAGGGTTCAGCCCCAGCATTTT. Its translation is CASSPDRVQPQHF.

This clone qualifies as medium-sized (0.01 to 0.1%). Here the CDR3 DNA reads TGTGCCAGCAGTGAATCTAGCCCGAGCTCCTACAATGAGCAGTTCTTC. Protein: CASSESSPSSYNEQFF. This sequence joins TRBV2 and TRBJ2-1; D may be TRBD2 (5 bases). The V gene lost 2 bases and the J gene lost 0 bases, with 11 bases spanning the gap. Germline V gives CDR1 SNHLY, CDR2 FYNNEI. CDR3 length: 16 residues. Based on the CDR3 plus reference TRBV2 and TRBJ2-1, the full variable domain is EPEVTQTPSHQVTQMGQEVILRCVPISNHLYFYWYRQILGQKVEFLVSFYNNEISEKSEIFDDQFSVERPDGSNFTLKIRSTKLEDSAMYFCASSESSPSSYNEQFFGPGTRLTVL.

V is TRBV7-6 and J is TRBJ2-7; TRBD1 aligns across 8 bases. From germline, CDR1 is SGHVS and CDR2 FNYEAQ. The V segment lost 4 bases and the J segment 3 bases; nucleotides outside the gene matches: 2. The CDR3 runs 13 residues. This CDR3 is CASSSTGGYEQYF. The CDR3 DNA follows: TGTGCCAGCAGCTCTACAGGGGGCTACGAGCAGTACTTC.

The chain recombines TRBV6-5 with TRBJ2-7, with 7 bases identical to TRBD1. The junction had 4 bases not matched to a gene; V was cut back by 4 bases and J by 1 base. CDR1 and CDR2 from the germline V gene are MNHEY and SVGAGI. The CDR3 covers 14 residues. CDR3 sequence (DNA): TGTGCCAGCAGTTCAGGGGGTAGATCCTACGAGCAGTACTTC. It is translated as CASSSGGRSYEQYF.

This clone was picked up one time. The rearrangement joins TRBV2 to TRBJ2-2; 9 bases align to TRBD2. Trimming cost V 6 bases and J 0 bases; bases outside gene matches: 5. The CDR3 is 16 amino acids. Per the germline V gene, CDR1 is SNHLY and CDR2 is FYNNEI. The CDR3 region is CASRAAGGPNTGELFF. CDR3 nucleotides: TGTGCCAGCAGGGCAGCGGGAGGACCGAACACCGGGGAGCTGTTTTTT.

This clone was counted a few times. V and J are TRBV7-2 and TRBJ2-2; 7 bases are a match to TRBD2. This CDR3 has 16 amino acids. Germline values: CDR1 SGHTA, CDR2 FQGNSA. J lost 1 base, V lost 2 bases, and 4 bases had no gene match. The CDR3 DNA sequence: TGTGCCAGCAGCTTATACGGGGGGTTGAACACCGGGGAGCTGTTTTTT. Translation gives CASSLYGGLNTGELFF.